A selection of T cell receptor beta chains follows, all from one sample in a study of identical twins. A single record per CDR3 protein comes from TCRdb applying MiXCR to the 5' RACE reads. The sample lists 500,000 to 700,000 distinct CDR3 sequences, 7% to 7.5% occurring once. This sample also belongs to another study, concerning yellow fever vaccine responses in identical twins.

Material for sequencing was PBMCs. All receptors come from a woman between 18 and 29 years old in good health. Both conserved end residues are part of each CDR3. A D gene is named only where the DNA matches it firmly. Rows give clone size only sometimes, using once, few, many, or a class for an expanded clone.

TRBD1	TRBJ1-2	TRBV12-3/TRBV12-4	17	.	TGTGCCAGCAGGGGGACAGGGGGCGCACTCGAAGACTATGGCTACACCTTC	CASRGTGGALEDYGYTF
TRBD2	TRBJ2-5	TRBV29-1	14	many	TGCAGCGTTGTGGTAGCGGGAGGGGGGGAGACCCAGTACTTC	CSVVVAGGGETQYF
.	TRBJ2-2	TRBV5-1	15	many	TGCGCCAGCAGCCAACAACGGTGGAACACCGGGGAGCTGTTTTTT	CASSQQRWNTGELFF
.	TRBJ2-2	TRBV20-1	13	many	TGCAGTGCTTCGGACAGTAACACCGGGGAGCTGTTTTTT	CSASDSNTGELFF
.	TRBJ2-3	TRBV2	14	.	TGTGCCAGCAGGCCGGGAACTAAAACAGATACGCAGTATTTT	CASRPGTKTDTQYF
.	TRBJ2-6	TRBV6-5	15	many	TGTGCCAGCAGTTACGTGGGCGAAAGGGCCAACGTCCTGACTTTC	CASSYVGERANVLTF
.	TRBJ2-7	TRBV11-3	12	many	TGTGCCAGCAGCCAGGAACCCTACGAGCAGTACTTC	CASSQEPYEQYF
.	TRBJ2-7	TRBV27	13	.	TGTGCCAGCAGCCTAGGGCCCGTCGACGAGCAGTACTTC	CASSLGPVDEQYF
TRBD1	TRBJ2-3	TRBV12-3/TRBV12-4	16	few	TGTGCCAGCTCACCTAGGCCCCGACAGGGGGAAGATACGCAGTATTTT	CASSPRPRQGEDTQYF
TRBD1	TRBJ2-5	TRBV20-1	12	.	TGCAGTGCAAGCACAGGGGCGGAGACCCAGTACTTC	CSASTGAETQYF
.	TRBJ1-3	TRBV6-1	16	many	TGTGCCAGCAGTGACGGACAGCGGTTCTCTGGAAACACCATATATTTT	CASSDGQRFSGNTIYF
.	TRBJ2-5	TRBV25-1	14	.	TGTGCCAGCAGTGCAGGACAGCATAAAGAGACCCAGTACTTC	CASSAGQHKETQYF
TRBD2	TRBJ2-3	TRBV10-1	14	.	TGCGCCAGCAAGGCCGGCGGGGGAGAGGGTACGCAGTATTTT	CASKAGGGEGTQYF
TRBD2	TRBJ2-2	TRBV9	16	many	TGTGCCAGCAGCACGACTAGCGGGGTAAACACCGGGGAGCTGTTTTTT	CASSTTSGVNTGELFF
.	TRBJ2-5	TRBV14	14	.	TGTGCCAGCAGCCCCATGCGGGACCAAGAGACCCAGTACTTC	CASSPMRDQETQYF
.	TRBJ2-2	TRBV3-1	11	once	TGTGCCAGCACCGACCCCCGGGAGCTGTTTTTT	CASTDPRELFF
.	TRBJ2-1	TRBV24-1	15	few	TGTGCCACCAGTGATTTGAGGGACTTGTTAAATGAGCAGTTCTTC	CATSDLRDLLNEQFF
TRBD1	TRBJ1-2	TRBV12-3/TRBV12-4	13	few	TGTGCCAGCAGTTTAGGGACAGGGTCGGGCTACACCTTC	CASSLGTGSGYTF
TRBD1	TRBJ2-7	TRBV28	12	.	TGTGCCAGCATCGACAGGGGGCCCGAGCAGTACTTC	CASIDRGPEQYF
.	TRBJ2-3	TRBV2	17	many	TGTGCCAGCAGTGAAAGGGTGACTCTGACTAGCACAGATACGCAGTATTTT	CASSERVTLTSTDTQYF
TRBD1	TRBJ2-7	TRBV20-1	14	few	TGCAGTGCTAGAAAGACAGGGGTCAACTACGAGCAGTACTTC	CSARKTGVNYEQYF
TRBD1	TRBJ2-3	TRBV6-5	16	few	TGTGCCAGCAGTTACCCGAGGGGACAGGGGACAGATACGCAGTATTTT	CASSYPRGQGTDTQYF
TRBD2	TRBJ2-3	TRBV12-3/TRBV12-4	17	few	TGTGCCAGCAGTTCAAAAGGCGGACTAGCGGCTCCAGATACGCAGTATTTT	CASSSKGGLAAPDTQYF
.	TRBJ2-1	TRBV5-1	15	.	TGCGCCAGCAGCTTTCGACAGGCCTCCTACAATGAGCAGTTCTTC	CASSFRQASYNEQFF
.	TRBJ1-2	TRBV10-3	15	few	TGTGCCATCAGTGTTCAGTGGCAGGGGAACTATGGCTACACCTTC	CAISVQWQGNYGYTF
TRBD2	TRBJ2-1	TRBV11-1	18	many	TGTGCCAGCAGCTTTGGGGCGGGAGGGCCGATTTCCTACAATGAGCAGTTCTTC	CASSFGAGGPISYNEQFF
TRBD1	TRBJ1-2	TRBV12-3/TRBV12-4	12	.	TGTGCCAGCAGCGCGGACAGGCGAGGCTACACCTTC	CASSADRRGYTF
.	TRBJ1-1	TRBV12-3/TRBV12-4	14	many	TGTGCCAGCAGTTTGTCAGAAGCGAACACTGAAGCTTTCTTT	CASSLSEANTEAFF
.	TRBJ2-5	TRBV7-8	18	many	TGTGCCAGCAGCTTAGACTTTCGGGTGGCTAACGGACAAGAGACCCAGTACTTC	CASSLDFRVANGQETQYF
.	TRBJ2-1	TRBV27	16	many	TGTGCCAGCAGTCCTAGGGGTAGCAGCATCTACAATGAGCAGTTCTTC	CASSPRGSSIYNEQFF
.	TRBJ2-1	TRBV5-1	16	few	TGCGCCAGCAGCCTCGTTAGTTTGATGGTCGACGATGAGCAGTTCTTC	CASSLVSLMVDDEQFF
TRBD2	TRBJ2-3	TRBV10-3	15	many	TGTGCCCCCCTTCGGACTAGCGGGTGCACAGATACGCAGTATTTT	CAPLRTSGCTDTQYF
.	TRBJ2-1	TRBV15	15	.	TGTGCCACCAGCAGAGATAAACTACCTGGGAATGAGCAGTTCTTC	CATSRDKLPGNEQFF
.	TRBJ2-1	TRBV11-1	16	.	TGTGCCAGCAGCTCAGAGAGGGGAGACGCCTACAATGAGCAGTTCTTC	CASSSERGDAYNEQFF
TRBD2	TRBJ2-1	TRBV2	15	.	TGTGCCAGCAGTGACCGCGGGAGTGGGTACAATGAGCAGTTCTTC	CASSDRGSGYNEQFF
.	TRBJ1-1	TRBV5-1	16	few	TGCGCCAGCAGCTATAGCGGGATCCCAGGTGGGACTGAAGCTTTCTTT	CASSYSGIPGGTEAFF
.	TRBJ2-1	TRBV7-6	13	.	TGTGCCAGCAGCTTATATTTGGAGAATGAGCAGTTCTTC	CASSLYLENEQFF
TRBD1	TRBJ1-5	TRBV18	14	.	TGTGCCAGCTCACTGACAGGGTTGTGGCAGCCCCAGCATTTT	CASSLTGLWQPQHF
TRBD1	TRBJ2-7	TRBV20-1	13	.	TGCAGTGCTGGTAGACAGGGGGGCTACGAGCAGTACTTC	CSAGRQGGYEQYF
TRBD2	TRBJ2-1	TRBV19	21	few	TGTGCCAGTAGTATAGCAACTCGGACTAGCGGGAGGTTTCCTTCCTACAATGAGCAGTTCTTC	CASSIATRTSGRFPSYNEQFF
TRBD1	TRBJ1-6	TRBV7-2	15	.	TGTGCCAGCAGCCCACACCGGGACAGGAATTCACCCCTCCACTTT	CASSPHRDRNSPLHF
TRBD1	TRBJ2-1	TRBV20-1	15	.	TGCAGTGCTAGCCCGGGACAGGCTCTTTACAATGAGCAGTTCTTC	CSASPGQALYNEQFF
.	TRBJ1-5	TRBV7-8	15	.	TGTGCCAGCAGCTCGCGGACATTCGGAGATCAGCCCCAGCATTTT	CASSSRTFGDQPQHF
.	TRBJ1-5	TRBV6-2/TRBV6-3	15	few	TGTGCCAGCACTGGGGGGCCCTATAGCAATCAGCCCCAGCATTTT	CASTGGPYSNQPQHF
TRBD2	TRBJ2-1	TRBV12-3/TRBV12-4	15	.	TGTGCCAGCAGTGTCGGACTAGCGGGAGCATTTGAGCAGTTCTTC	CASSVGLAGAFEQFF
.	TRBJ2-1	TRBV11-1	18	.	TGTGCCAGCAGCTTAGATTGGGCGGGTCAGCGAAATAACAATGAGCAGTTCTTC	CASSLDWAGQRNNNEQFF
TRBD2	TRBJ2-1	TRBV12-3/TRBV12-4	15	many	TGTGCCAGCAGTTTGGGGACTATTGGCGGCAATGAGCAGTTCTTC	CASSLGTIGGNEQFF
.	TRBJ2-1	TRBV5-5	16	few	TGTGCCAGCAGCCCTGACCCCCGGGAGAATTACAATGAGCAGTTCTTC	CASSPDPRENYNEQFF
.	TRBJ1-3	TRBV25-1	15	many	TGTGCCAGCAGTGAACTACATACCTCTGGAAACACCATATATTTT	CASSELHTSGNTIYF
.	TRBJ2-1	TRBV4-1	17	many	TGCGCCAGCAGCCAAGATAGGGTAGCAGGGGGGGACAATGAGCAGTTCTTC	CASSQDRVAGGDNEQFF
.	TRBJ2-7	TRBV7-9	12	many	TGTGCCAGCAGTCCAGAGGGGAACGAGCAGTACTTC	CASSPEGNEQYF
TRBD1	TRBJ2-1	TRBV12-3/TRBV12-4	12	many	TGTGCCAGCAGTTTTGGGACAGGAGAGCAGTTCTTC	CASSFGTGEQFF
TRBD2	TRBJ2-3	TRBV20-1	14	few	TGCAGTGCTGATCTAGCGGGAGTCTCAGATACGCAGTATTTT	CSADLAGVSDTQYF
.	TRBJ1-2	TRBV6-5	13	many	TGTGCCAGCAGTTTGGGGGGAATCTATGGCTACACCTTC	CASSLGGIYGYTF